This TCR beta chain derives from a study of control samples from healthy donors and cancer patients. Measured with immunoSEQ multiplex PCR; TCRdb has only the in-frame clones, and not every one. The sample contains 120,000 or so clones, more than 85% of which appear only once. Germline CDR1 reads SGHTA; CDR2 reads FQGNSA. This CDR3 has 13 amino acids. Trimming removed 0 bases from V and 7 bases from J, with 6 bases in between. This clone appeared once. This chain uses TRBV7-2 with TRBJ2-2, with D hard to call. The clonotype comes from a man aged 50 or older with head and neck cancer. The sequencing input was PBMCs. The CDR3 DNA sequence: TGTGCCAGCAGCTTAGCTGCAGGCGGGGAGCTGTTTTTT. The encoded protein is CASSLAAGGELFF.